This T cell receptor (beta chain) came from a study of blood T cell repertoires in COVID-19. Clones were read by immunoSEQ multiplex PCR, and TCRdb kept only the in-frame ones, dropping some. Seen here are around 150,000 clones, around 82% observed once, and the top ten hold approximately 6.8%. Between the trimmed V and J ends, which lost 2 bases and 4 bases, there was a span of 8 bases. The CDR3 extends over 13 amino acids. Germline V gene data show CDR1 as ENHRY and CDR2 as SYGVKD. The chain couples TRBV10-3 to TRBJ2-5; D perhaps matches TRBD2 (6 bases). This receptor was taken from a woman between 40 and 55 years old with COVID-19, enrolled during active disease. Sequenced: peripheral blood. CDR3 nucleotide sequence: TGTGCCATCAGTGAGACCGGGGGAGAGACCCAGTACTTC. Its translation: CAISETGGETQYF.